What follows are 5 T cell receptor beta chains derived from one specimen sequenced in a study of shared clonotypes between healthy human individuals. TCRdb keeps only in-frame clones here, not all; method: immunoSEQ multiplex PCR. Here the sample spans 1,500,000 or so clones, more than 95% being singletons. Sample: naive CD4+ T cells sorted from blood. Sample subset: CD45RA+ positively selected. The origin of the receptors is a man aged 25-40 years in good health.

This CDR3 is CASSLGVTENEKLFF. CDR3 in DNA: TGTGCCAGCAGCTTGGGAGTCACGGAAAATGAAAAACTGTTTTTT. The V gene is TRBV7-2, the J gene TRBJ1-4; D is unclear. V was clipped by 3 bases and J by 5 bases, with 13 bases between them. This CDR3 is built from 15 residues. CDR1 is SGHTA, CDR2 FQGNSA, per germline.

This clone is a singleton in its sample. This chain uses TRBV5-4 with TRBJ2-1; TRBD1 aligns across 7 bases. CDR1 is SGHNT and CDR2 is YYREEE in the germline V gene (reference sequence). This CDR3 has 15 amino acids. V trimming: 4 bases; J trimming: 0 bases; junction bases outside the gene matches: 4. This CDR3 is CASSPGTDSYNEQFF. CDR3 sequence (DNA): TGTGCCAGCAGCCCCGGGACAGACTCCTACAATGAGCAGTTCTTC.

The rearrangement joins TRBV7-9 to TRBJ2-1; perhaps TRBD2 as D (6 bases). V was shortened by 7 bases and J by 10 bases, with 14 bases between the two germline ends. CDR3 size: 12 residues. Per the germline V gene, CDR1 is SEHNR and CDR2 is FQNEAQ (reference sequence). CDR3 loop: CASTWGEGEQFF. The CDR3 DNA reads TGTGCCAGCACCTGGGGGGAAGGGGAGCAGTTCTTC.

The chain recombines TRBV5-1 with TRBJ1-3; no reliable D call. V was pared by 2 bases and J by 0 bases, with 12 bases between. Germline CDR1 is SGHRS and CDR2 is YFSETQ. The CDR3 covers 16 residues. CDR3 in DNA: TGCGCCAGCAGCTTATATGGGTCCAGCTCTGGAAACACCATATATTTT. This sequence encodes CASSLYGSSSGNTIYF.

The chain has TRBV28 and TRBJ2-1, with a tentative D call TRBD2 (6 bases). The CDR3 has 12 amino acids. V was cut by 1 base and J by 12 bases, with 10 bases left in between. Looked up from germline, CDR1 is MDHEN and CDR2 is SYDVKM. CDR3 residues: CASSLFVGGQFF. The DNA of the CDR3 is TGTGCCAGCAGTTTATTCGTGGGAGGGCAGTTCTTC.